The 32 T cell receptor beta chains presented below share a single source sample, sequenced in a study of blood T cells in healthy people across ages. Primed by a sample-barcoded 5' primer and a J-beta primer mix, a second PCR proceeded for roughly 6 to 12 cycles. MiXCR was run by TCRdb on the 5' RACE reads, yielding one entry per CDR3 protein. This sample yields 2 million or so distinct CDR3 sequences, of which around 48% are seen a single time; around 2.1% belongs to the top ten. The sequenced material came from blood. These TCRs come from a middle-aged woman in good health.

This clonotype was recorded a few times. The CDR3 here is CASSPSFEQFF. For the CDR3, the DNA is TGTGCCAGCAGCCCTAGCTTTGAGCAGTTCTTC. This chain uses TRBV7-2 with TRBJ2-1; perhaps TRBD2 as D (5 bases). The CDR3 extends over 11 amino acids. Trimming pared 5 bases from V and 9 bases from J, leaving 8 bases between. Germline V gene lookup returns CDR1 SGHTA and CDR2 FQGNSA.

The gene calls are TRBV20-1 and TRBJ2-4; D might be TRBD2 (9 bases). Germline V gives CDR1 DFQATT, CDR2 SNEGSKA (reference sequence). The CDR3 is made up of 18 amino acids. V was shortened by 6 bases and J by 6 bases, with 30 bases between the two germline ends. The DNA of the CDR3 is TGCAGTGCCATACAGGGGGTTGGGATAGCGGGGGATACAAACATTCAGTACTTC. It translates to CSAIQGVGIAGDTNIQYF.

This clonotype was counted between two and nine times. The rearrangement joins TRBV20-1 to TRBJ2-7; 9 bases map to TRBD2. This CDR3 has 13 residues. Germline-derived CDR1 and CDR2 are DFQATT and SNEGSKA (reference sequence). V gave up 6 bases and J gave up 0 bases; unmatched junction bases: 3. CDR3 DNA sequence: TGCAGTGCCTCAGCGGGAGGCTCCTACGAGCAGTACTTC. Protein sequence: CSASAGGSYEQYF.

A few counts support this clonotype. The V call is TRBV6-5, the J call TRBJ1-4; TRBD1 aligns across 10 bases. Germline assignment: CDR1 MNHEY and CDR2 SVGAGI. CDR3 size: 15 residues. V lost 7 bases, J lost 4 bases, and 6 bases stayed unmatched. The CDR3 bases are TGTGCCAGCAAGGGACAGGGGTTGGGTAATGAAAAACTGTTTTTT. This sequence encodes CASKGQGLGNEKLFF.

V is TRBV7-2 and J is TRBJ2-4; TRBD1 might be the D (7 bases). There are 16 residues in the CDR3. In germline, CDR1 is SGHTA, CDR2 FQGNSA. The V gene lost 5 bases and the J gene lost 4 bases, with 18 bases spanning the gap. CDR3 residues: CASSHRRRDSKNIQYF. The CDR3 nucleotides read TGTGCCAGCAGCCATCGCCGGAGGGACAGTAAAAACATTCAGTACTTC.

The chain carries TRBV5-1 and TRBJ2-7, with D hard to call. The CDR3 is 14 residues long. Germline CDR1 reads SGHRS; CDR2 reads YFSETQ. Trimming removed 0 bases from V and 3 bases from J, with 10 bases in between. The CDR3 sequence is CASSLGRSDYEQYF. The DNA for the CDR3 is TGCGCCAGCAGCTTGGGCCGGAGCGACTACGAGCAGTACTTC.

This clonotype was picked up a small number of times. V usage is TRBV6-5 and J usage is TRBJ1-2, with 8 bases identical to TRBD1. The CDR3 sequence is 16 residues long. The germline CDR1 and CDR2 sequences are MNHEY and SVGAGI. V lost 4 bases to trimming and J lost 4 bases; unmatched junction nucleotides: 11. The CDR3 coding sequence is TGTGCCAGCAGTTCCCCTAGGACAGGGATTACCTATGGCTACACCTTC. It specifies CASSSPRTGITYGYTF.

In this sample, this clonotype turned up a few times. The chain recombines TRBV6-6 with TRBJ2-5, with TRBD2 matching 10 bases. Germline V CDR1 and CDR2: MNHNY, SVGAGI (reference sequence). The CDR3 length is 16 residues. The V gene end was trimmed by 6 bases and the J gene end by 1 base; junction bases not matched to a gene: 8. CDR3 coding DNA: TGTGCCAGCAGAGAGCGGGGGGGTATATTCCAAGAGACCCAGTACTTC. Translated, it gives CASRERGGIFQETQYF.

The chain employs TRBV7-8 and TRBJ2-4, with 7 bases identical to TRBD1. The J call may not be correct, given that the DNA end is closer to TRBJ2-7. Germline loops: CDR1 SGHVS, CDR2 FQNEAQ. The CDR3 contains 18 residues. The chain's CDR3 is CASSLAQTDRVLSYEQYF. The CDR3 DNA sequence: TGTGCCAGCAGCTTAGCGCAGACAGACAGGGTTCTTAGCTACGAGCAGTACTTC.

This sequence joins TRBV5-1 and TRBJ2-1; the D is unclear. Per the germline V gene, CDR1 is SGHRS and CDR2 is YFSETQ. The CDR3 runs 15 residues. Trimming removed 4 bases at V and 3 bases at J, with 14 bases between. CDR3 sequence (DNA): TGCGCCAGCAGCCCTTCCCCGGCAGACTACAATGAGCAGTTCTTC. This sequence encodes CASSPSPADYNEQFF.

The chain uses TRBV4-1 and TRBJ2-4; possible D gene TRBD2, 5 bases. Germline lookup yields CDR1 MGHRA and CDR2 YSYEKL. This CDR3 has 16 residues. The V and J ends lost 0 bases and 4 bases respectively, with 13 bases between them. The CDR3 reads CASSQDPTMSKNIQYF. CDR3 nucleotide sequence: TGCGCCAGCAGCCAAGACCCGACTATGAGTAAAAACATTCAGTACTTC.

This clonotype was counted a single time. V is TRBV4-2 and J is TRBJ1-4; maybe TRBD1 (5 bases). CDR1 and CDR2 from the germline V gene are LGHNA and YNFKEQ. CDR3 length: 14 residues. Trimming left V 0 bases short and J 8 bases short, with 10 bases between. The CDR3 bases are TGTGCCAGCAGCCAAGAGGGGCCTGTGGAAAAACTGTTTTTT. It codes for CASSQEGPVEKLFF.

The sample holds a few counts of this clonotype. The chain links TRBV7-3 to TRBJ2-7; D is tentatively TRBD1 or TRBD2 (5 bases each). V was clipped by 2 bases and J by 4 bases, with 12 bases between them. The CDR3 contains 14 residues. Germline CDR1 reads SGHTA; CDR2 reads FQGTGA. The CDR3 DNA follows: TGTGCCAGCAGCTTAGCCTTGGGGGTATACGAGCAGTACTTC. Amino acids: CASSLALGVYEQYF. The whole variable domain, filled in from reference TRBV7-3 and TRBJ2-7, reads GAGVSQTPSNKVTEKGKYVELRCDPISGHTALYWYRQSLGQGPEFLIYFQGTGAADDSGLPNDRFFAVRPEGSVSTLKIQRTERGDSAVYLCASSLALGVYEQYFGPGTRLTVT.

The rearrangement joins TRBV6-2 or TRBV6-3 to TRBJ2-7; either TRBD1 or TRBD2 may supply D (5 bases each). Trimming left V 0 bases short and J 2 bases short, with 11 bases between. The CDR3 extends over 15 amino acids. The germline CDR1 and CDR2 sequences are MNHEY and SVGEGT. CDR3 coding DNA: TGTGCCAGCAGTTACTCGGGGGTAACCACCTACGAGCAGTACTTC. Its protein product is CASSYSGVTTYEQYF.

The chain uses TRBV6-6 and TRBJ1-6; a weak D match, TRBD1 (6 bases). This CDR3 contains 16 residues. Germline V gives CDR1 MNHNY, CDR2 SVGAGI (reference sequence). V was cut by 0 bases and J by 7 bases, with 13 bases left in between. The CDR3 region is CASSYSGQGSNSPLHF. DNA of the CDR3: TGTGCCAGCAGTTACTCGGGCCAGGGGAGCAATTCACCCCTCCACTTT.

This clonotype has a handful of counts. The chain is built from TRBV6-2 or TRBV6-3 and TRBJ2-7, with a tentative D call TRBD1 (5 bases). The CDR3 contains 15 residues. The germline V and J ends were trimmed by 2 bases and 4 bases, with 15 bases remaining between them. Germline lookup yields CDR1 MNHEY and CDR2 SVGEGT. The CDR3 sequence: CASSYQGPSAYEQYF. The CDR3 DNA reads as TGTGCCAGCAGTTACCAGGGCCCTTCGGCGTACGAGCAGTACTTC.

V usage is TRBV7-8 and J usage is TRBJ2-1; a weak D match, TRBD1 (6 bases). Looked up from germline, CDR1 is SGHVS and CDR2 is FQNEAQ. This CDR3 comprises 13 residues. Deletions cut 5 bases from V and 9 bases from J, with 14 bases between. DNA of the CDR3: TGTGCCAGCAGCCCCGGGACATCTGCTGAGCAGTTCTTC. Its translation is CASSPGTSAEQFF.

A note on this clonotype: A read error may produce the germline difference seen at one junction end. J is TRBJ2-7 and V is TRBV7-2, with D perhaps matching TRBD1 (6 bases). The CDR3 totals 14 residues. Per germline, CDR1 SGHTA and CDR2 FQGNSA. CDR3 coding DNA: TGTGCCAGCAGCGTAGCGTCGGGCAGGGGTGGGCAGTACTTC. Translated: CASSVASGRGGQYF.

This chain links TRBV7-2 with TRBJ1-5; D not resolved. This CDR3 contains 15 residues. Germline CDR1 reads SGHTA; CDR2 reads FQGNSA. V lost 1 base, J lost 2 bases, and 9 bases lay in between. The CDR3 DNA is TGTGCCAGCAGCTTAGACAATCTAGGCAATCAGCCCCAGCATTTT. It translates to CASSLDNLGNQPQHF. Full variable domain (rest looked up from reference TRBV7-2 and TRBJ1-5): GAGVSQSPSNKVTEKGKDVELRCDPISGHTALYWYRQSLGQGLEFLIYFQGNSAPDKSGLPSDRFSAERTGGSVSTLTIQRTQQEDSAVYLCASSLDNLGNQPQHFGDGTRLSIL.

As to this clonotype: This sequence may be a read error, since a much larger clone differs from it by one base. The V and J genes are TRBV4-3 and TRBJ1-2; 7 bases map to TRBD1. From germline, CDR1 is LGHNA and CDR2 YSLEER. The CDR3 is 14 residues long. CDR3 DNA sequence: TGCGTCAGCAGCCAAGTCCGGCAGGGGGATGGCTACACCTTC. Translation: CVSSQVRQGDGYTF.

This clonotype was recorded at least ten times. The V call is TRBV28, the J call TRBJ2-4; 10 nucleotides align to TRBD1. V dropped 5 bases and J dropped 0; count of bases not matched to a gene: 7. Germline V gene data show CDR1 as MDHEN and CDR2 as SYDVKM. The CDR3 runs 17 residues. CDR3 residues: CASSPDRGKLAKNIQYF. CDR3 DNA sequence: TGTGCCAGCAGTCCGGACAGGGGGAAACTAGCCAAAAACATTCAGTACTTC.

The chain couples TRBV6-5 to TRBJ1-1; 11 bases are a match to TRBD1. Germline V gives CDR1 MNHEY, CDR2 SVGAGI. V was pared by 5 bases and J by 2 bases, with 7 bases of the junction left unmatched. The CDR3 runs to 16 residues. CDR3 nucleotides: TGTGCCAGCAGTCTCAGGACAGGGGGCTCTAACACTGAAGCTTTCTTT. Its translation: CASSLRTGGSNTEAFF.

CDR3 nucleotides: TGTGCCAGCAGATGGACAGGGGGACAGACCCAGTACTTC. It yields the protein CASRWTGGQTQYF. This chain joins TRBV12-3 or TRBV12-4 and TRBJ2-5, with 10 nucleotides matching TRBD1. V was clipped by 6 bases and J by 6 bases; unmatched bases: 4. The CDR3 sequence is 13 residues long.

The CDR3 protein is CASTPIVSGGPPSTDTQYF. The CDR3 coding sequence is TGCGCCAGCACCCCGATCGTGAGCGGGGGCCCCCCTAGCACAGATACGCAGTATTTT. The V gene is TRBV4-1, the J gene TRBJ2-3, with TRBD2 matching 8 bases. Germline V gene data show CDR1 as MGHRA and CDR2 as YSYEKL. The V segment lost 7 bases and the J segment 0 bases; nucleotides outside the gene matches: 18. There are 19 residues in the CDR3.

The chain has TRBV27 and TRBJ1-4; TRBD1 matches at 7 bases. The CDR3 totals 14 residues. V lost 6 bases and J lost 8; bases outside the gene matches: 9. Germline CDR1 reads MNHEY; CDR2 reads SMNVEV (reference sequence). CDR3 sequence: CASRVQGRGEKLFF. CDR3 sequence (DNA): TGTGCCAGCAGGGTACAGGGGAGGGGGGAAAAACTGTTTTTT.

This clonotype was counted a few times. The V and J genes are TRBV7-2 and TRBJ2-7; D is perhaps TRBD1 (5 bases). V was shortened by 1 base and J by 2 bases, with 9 bases between the two germline ends. Per the germline V gene, CDR1 is SGHTA and CDR2 is FQGNSA. This CDR3 contains 14 residues. The CDR3 DNA sequence: TGTGCCAGCAGCTTAGAGATCAGGGCCTACGAGCAGTACTTC. It translates to CASSLEIRAYEQYF.

The rearrangement links TRBV5-1 to TRBJ2-3, with unresolved D. CDR1 SGHRS and CDR2 YFSETQ come from the germline V gene. The CDR3 consists of 14 residues. V lost 2 bases and J 4 bases, leaving 11 bases between the germline ends. The CDR3 DNA sequence: TGCGCCAGCAGCTTCCGGGCACCCGCAGATACGCAGTATTTT. Amino acid sequence: CASSFRAPADTQYF.

The chain recombines TRBV6-5 with TRBJ1-4, with a weak D call TRBD1 (5 bases). V was shortened by 5 bases and J by 4 bases, with 14 bases between the two germline ends. Germline assignment: CDR1 MNHEY and CDR2 SVGAGI. The CDR3 totals 15 residues. The CDR3: CASSRTRQRNEKLFF. The CDR3 bases are TGTGCCAGCAGTAGAACGCGACAGCGTAATGAAAAACTGTTTTTT.

The V call is TRBV29-1, the J call TRBJ2-2; D remains unclear. CDR1 and CDR2 from the germline V gene are SQVTM and ANQGSEA. V lost 2 bases and J lost 2, with 15 bases in between. There are 16 residues in the CDR3. In nucleotides, the CDR3 is TGCAGCGTTGAATTAGAGGTCGGACCTAACACCGGGGAGCTGTTTTTT. Its translation is CSVELEVGPNTGELFF.

The chain has TRBV4-3 and TRBJ1-4; 7 bases align to TRBD1. From germline, CDR1 is LGHNA and CDR2 YSLEER. V was pared by 1 base and J by 8 bases, with 7 bases of the junction left unmatched. The CDR3 runs 15 residues. CDR3 sequence reads: CASSQADREEEKLFF. DNA for the CDR3: TGCGCCAGCAGCCAAGCTGACAGGGAAGAGGAAAAACTGTTTTTT.

V gene TRBV28 combines with J gene TRBJ2-3; D gene unclear. V was shortened by 2 bases and J by 6 bases, with 21 bases between the two germline ends. The CDR3 runs 17 residues. CDR1 and CDR2 (germline): MDHEN, SYDVKM. The CDR3 here is CASSLGISNAAHDTQYF. CDR3 nucleotide sequence: TGTGCCAGCAGTTTAGGAATTAGCAACGCCGCACACGATACGCAGTATTTT.

This clonotype was seen ten or more times. This sequence joins TRBV20-1 and TRBJ2-1, with 13 bases matching TRBD2. V gave up 1 base and J gave up 4 bases; unmatched junction bases: 1. The germline V gene has CDR1 DFQATT and CDR2 SNEGSKA (reference sequence). The CDR3 spans 15 residues. For the CDR3, the DNA is TGCAGTGCTAGAGGACTAGCGGGGGGTTACAATGAGCAGTTCTTC. This sequence encodes CSARGLAGGYNEQFF.